This note documents a single T cell receptor beta chain sequence. In the original workflow: Amplification of reference gene primers was used by the study to estimate nucleated cell counts. TCRdb keeps only in-frame clones here, not all; method: immunoSEQ multiplex PCR. That table gives V, J and clone size, and the DNA gave D and trimming. This sample carries under 45,000 clones, roughly 85% of them seen once, and the ten largest clones take about 7.7%. V was clipped by 2 bases and J by 6 bases; unmatched bases: 14. The CDR3 contains 19 residues. Germline lookup yields CDR1 SGHTA and CDR2 FQGNSA. The sample comes from a study of blood T cell repertoires in COVID-19. Whole-study context: The analysed material was cDNA or gDNA that came from T cells, B-cell-depleted T cells, or PBMCs.

This sequence originates from a man aged 55 to 70 with active COVID-19. The sequencing sample was made of peripheral blood. The rearrangement joins TRBV7-2 to TRBJ2-7; 15 nucleotides agree with TRBD2. This CDR3 is CASSLNPPGTSGRIGEQYF. DNA of the CDR3: TGTGCCAGCAGCTTAAATCCGCCCGGGACTAGCGGGAGGATAGGCGAGCAGTACTTC.